A single T cell receptor beta chain is shown here with its context. This clonotype was counted ten times or more. This clone's antigen is unknown. No DNA is shown, since the ends of the CDR3 on it are uncertain; the CDR3 is the one TCRdb lists. Every donor was a healthy Caucasian. Three unrelated non-twin adults were also sequenced: a male aged 18 to 30, a male aged 50 to 60 and a female aged 50 to 60. Miltenyi CD45RO+ enrichment and human naive T-cell isolation kits were used to isolate memory (CD45RO+) and naive T cells from PBMC. Via the germline V gene, CDR1 is MGHRA and CDR2 YSYEKL. The CDR3 numbers 12 residues from cysteine through phenylalanine. These data are taken from a study of identical twins (dated by TCRdb to about 2016). Concerning the study at large: The study deep-sequenced TCR alpha and beta repertoires from monozygotic twins, unrelated adults of various ages and cord blood to test whether fetal clonotypes persist. To rule out contamination, replicate twin experiments were performed at different times with different library preparation protocols. Overall study outcomes, separate from this receptor: A weaker excess of twin sharing was found in beta out-of-frame sequences because the signal-to-noise ratio was lowered by fewer shared sequences. Out-of-frame TCR alpha sharing in monozygotic twins was systematically underestimated by recombination models, whereas sharing between unrelated individuals was in agreement with the recombination models. Fewer insertions were carried by abundant cord blood beta clonotypes, a similar but weaker trend appeared in young adult naive repertoires, and no such trend appeared in memory repertoires. Compared with coincidental sharing between unrelated individuals, out-of-frame TCR alpha sequences shared between twins had an excess of sequences with low generation probability. Invariant T cells such as MAIT and iNKT could partly confound zero-insertion analyses, although diverse VJ usage argued against such confounding for most clonotypes. Because the same donors could not be followed over many years, the conclusions depended on cross-sectional statistical analysis.

Preparation of the library involved 5' RACE. The sample was run on an Illumina HiSeq 2000. A universal primer binding site was added through template switching, and the final cDNA carried a unique molecular identifier so that TCR cDNA molecules could be counted accurately. First-strand cDNA for TCR alpha and beta chains was synthesized from specific primers in the conserved constant-segment region. To control for contamination, every cDNA library carried two barcodes: a SMART-Mk sample barcode plus Illumina barcodes. TruSeq adapter sequences along with Illumina sample barcodes were introduced in two successive PCR steps. TCR alpha and beta cDNA libraries were sequenced on the Illumina HiSeq platform with custom primers. In the original analysis: Raw reads were processed with MiGEC to extract unique molecular identifiers, and MiXCR was used to determine CDR3 positions. Recombination models were inferred per individual with the repgenHMM and IGoR tools using an EM algorithm. Shared clonotype analysis was performed with the tcR package in R, normalizing sharing by the product of cloneset sizes. To study raw recombination without the effects of thymic and clonal selection, out-of-frame nonproductive sequences were analyzed. TCRdb handled the public reads itself, with Q25 trimming in fastp and clone calling in MiXCR, and kept productive beta chains. All rows with the same CDR3 protein become a single entry with the most common DNA and genes. The V and J calls were determined by TCRdb, not by the authors. Recorded for this sample are roughly 690,000 distinct CDR3 sequences; around 6.1% of them occurred a single time. 1.5% to 2% of the sample is taken by the ten largest.

Source material: naive T cells sorted from blood. The cell subset or site label of this sample denotes: cells isolated with a human naive T-cell isolation kit. This chain is built from TRBV4-1 and TRBJ1-1. The source of this sequence is a man younger than 35 in good health. CDR3 loop: CASSLRGLKLSF.